This TCR beta chain was observed in a study of shared clonotypes between healthy human individuals. The study, taken as a whole, reports: Naive subsets, compared against memory subsets, generally had larger estimated richness values.

As concerns this clone: The antigen remains unidentified.

Roughly 30,000 T cell genomes (around 190 ng DNA) went into each sorted-subset replicate. Profiled with immunoSEQ multiplex PCR; TCRdb holds only in-frame clones, not every one. This sample carries about 2.4 million clones, about 92% of them seen once, and the ten largest clones take 0.14%. The CDR3 totals 14 residues. CDR1 is SGHTA, CDR2 FQGNSA, per germline. With V trimmed by 4 bases and J by 9 bases, 9 bases remained unmatched. Sequencing input: naive CD4+ T cells sorted from blood. Stated subset: CD45RA+ positively selected. J is TRBJ2-1 and V is TRBV7-2; TRBD2 matches at 7 bases. The receptor was derived from a man younger than 30 in good health. The CDR3 here is CASSYSGGWSEQFF. The DNA for the CDR3 is TGTGCCAGCAGCTACTCCGGGGGGTGGAGTGAGCAGTTCTTC.